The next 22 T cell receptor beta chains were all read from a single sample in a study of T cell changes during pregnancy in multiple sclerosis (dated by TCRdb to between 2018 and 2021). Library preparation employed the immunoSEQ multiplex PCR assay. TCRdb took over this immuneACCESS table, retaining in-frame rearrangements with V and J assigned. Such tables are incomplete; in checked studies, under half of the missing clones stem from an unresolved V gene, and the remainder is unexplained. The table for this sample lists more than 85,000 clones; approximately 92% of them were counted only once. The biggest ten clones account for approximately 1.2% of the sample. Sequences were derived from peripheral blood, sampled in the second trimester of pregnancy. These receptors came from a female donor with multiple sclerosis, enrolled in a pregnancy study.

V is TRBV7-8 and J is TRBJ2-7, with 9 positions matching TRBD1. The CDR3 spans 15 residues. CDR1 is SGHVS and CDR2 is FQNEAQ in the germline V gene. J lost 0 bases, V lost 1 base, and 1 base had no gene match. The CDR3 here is CASSLGDRASYEQYF. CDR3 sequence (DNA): TGTGCCAGCAGCTTAGGGGACAGGGCCTCCTACGAGCAGTACTTC.

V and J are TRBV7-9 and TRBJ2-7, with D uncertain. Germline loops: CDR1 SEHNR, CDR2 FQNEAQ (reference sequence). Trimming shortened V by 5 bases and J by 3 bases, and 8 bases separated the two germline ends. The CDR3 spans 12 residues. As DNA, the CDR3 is TGTGCCAGCAGCAGCACCCACTACGAGCAGTACTTC. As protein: CASSSTHYEQYF.

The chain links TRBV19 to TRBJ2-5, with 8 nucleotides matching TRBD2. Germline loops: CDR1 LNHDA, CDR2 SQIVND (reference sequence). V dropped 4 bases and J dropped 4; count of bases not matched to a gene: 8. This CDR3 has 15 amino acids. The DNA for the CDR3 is TGTGCCAGTAGTACAACGGGAGGGCGGGGAGAGACCCAGTACTTC. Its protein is CASSTTGGRGETQYF.

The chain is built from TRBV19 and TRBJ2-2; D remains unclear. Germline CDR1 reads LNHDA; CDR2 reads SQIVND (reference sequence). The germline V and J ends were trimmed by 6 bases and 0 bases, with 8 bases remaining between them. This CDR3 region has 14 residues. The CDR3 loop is CASSPQANTGELFF. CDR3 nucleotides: TGTGCCAGTAGCCCTCAGGCGAACACCGGGGAGCTGTTTTTT. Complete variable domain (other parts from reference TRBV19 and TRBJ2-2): DGGITQSPKYLFRKEGQNVTLSCEQNLNHDAMYWYRQDPGQGLRLIYYSQIVNDFQKGDIAEGYSVSREKKESFPLTVTSAQKNPTAFYLCASSPQANTGELFFGEGSRLTVL.

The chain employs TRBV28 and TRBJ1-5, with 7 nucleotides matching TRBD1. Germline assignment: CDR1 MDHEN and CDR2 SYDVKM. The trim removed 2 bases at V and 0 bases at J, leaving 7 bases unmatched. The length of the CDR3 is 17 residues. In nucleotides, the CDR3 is TGTGCCAGCAGTTTAAACAGGGGAGGATATAGCAATCAGCCCCAGCATTTT. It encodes CASSLNRGGYSNQPQHF.

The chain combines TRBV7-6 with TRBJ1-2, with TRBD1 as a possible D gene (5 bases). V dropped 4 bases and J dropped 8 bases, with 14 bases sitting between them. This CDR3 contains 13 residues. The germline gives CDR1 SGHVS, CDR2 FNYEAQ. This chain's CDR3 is CASSSSGGDGYTF. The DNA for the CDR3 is TGTGCCAGCAGCTCCAGCGGAGGGGACGGCTACACCTTC.

CDR3 coding DNA: TGTGCCAGTAGTATAAGGGGACTAGCGGGAGATGAGCAGTTCTTC. It yields the protein CASSIRGLAGDEQFF. V is TRBV19 and J is TRBJ2-1, with TRBD2 identical over 14 bases. The ends lost 2 bases at V and 8 bases at J; junction bases unmatched: 2. Germline assignment: CDR1 LNHDA and CDR2 SQIVND (reference sequence). There are 15 residues in the CDR3.

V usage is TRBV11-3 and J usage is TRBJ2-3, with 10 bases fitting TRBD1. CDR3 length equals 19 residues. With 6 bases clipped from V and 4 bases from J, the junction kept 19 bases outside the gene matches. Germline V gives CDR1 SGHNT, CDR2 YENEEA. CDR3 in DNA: TGTGCCAGCAGTCGAGACCGGGTCGGGACAGGGGTTGGGTCAGATACGCAGTATTTT. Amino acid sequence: CASSRDRVGTGVGSDTQYF. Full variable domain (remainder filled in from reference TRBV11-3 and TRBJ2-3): EAGVVQSPRYKIIEKKQPVAFWCNPISGHNTLYWYLQNLGQGPELLIRYENEEAVDDSQLPKDRFSAERLKGVDSTLKIQPAELGDSAVYLCASSRDRVGTGVGSDTQYFGPGTRLTVL.

The chain's CDR3 is CASSLSFSGNTIYF. The CDR3 DNA reads as TGTGCCAGCAGCCTTTCCTTCTCTGGAAACACCATATATTTT. V and J are TRBV9 and TRBJ1-3; D gene ambiguous. This CDR3 has 14 amino acids. The V gene lost 4 bases and the J gene lost 0 bases, with 8 bases spanning the gap. Germline CDR1 and CDR2: SGDLS and YYNGEE.

DNA of the CDR3: TGTGCCAGCAGCCCGCGGCAGGGTGGCACCGGGGAGCTGTTTTTT. It codes for CASSPRQGGTGELFF. V is TRBV7-7 and J is TRBJ2-2, with D possibly being TRBD1 (5 bases). Germline V lookup: CDR1 SSHAT, CDR2 FNYEAQ (reference sequence). This CDR3 contains 15 residues. Between the trimmed V and J ends, which lost 5 bases and 4 bases, there was a span of 14 bases.

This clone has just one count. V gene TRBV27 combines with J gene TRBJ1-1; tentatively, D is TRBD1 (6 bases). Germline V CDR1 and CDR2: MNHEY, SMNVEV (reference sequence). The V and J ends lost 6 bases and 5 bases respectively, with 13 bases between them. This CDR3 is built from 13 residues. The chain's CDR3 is CASRFRGKTEAFF. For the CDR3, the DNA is TGTGCCAGCAGATTCAGGGGAAAAACTGAAGCTTTCTTT.

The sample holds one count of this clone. CDR3 sequence: CASSFQAVNTEAFF. The CDR3 nucleotides read TGTGCCAGCAGCTTTCAGGCCGTGAACACTGAAGCTTTCTTT. The chain has TRBV11-2 and TRBJ1-1; the D is unclear. Germline V gives CDR1 SGHAT, CDR2 FQNNGV. V lost 3 bases to trimming and J lost 0 bases, with 8 bases between them. The CDR3 totals 14 residues.

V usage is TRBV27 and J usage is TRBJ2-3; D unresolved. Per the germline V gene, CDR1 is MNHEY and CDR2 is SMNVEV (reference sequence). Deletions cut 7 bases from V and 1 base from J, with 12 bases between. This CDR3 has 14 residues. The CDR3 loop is CASKPIPGTDTQYF. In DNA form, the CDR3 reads TGTGCCAGCAAACCCATTCCGGGCACAGATACGCAGTATTTT.

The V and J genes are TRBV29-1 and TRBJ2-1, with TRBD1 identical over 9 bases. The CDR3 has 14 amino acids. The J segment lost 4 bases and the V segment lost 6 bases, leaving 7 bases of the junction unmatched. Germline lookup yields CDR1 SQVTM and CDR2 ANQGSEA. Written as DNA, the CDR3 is TGCAGCGTGCCTACAGGGGGCGGGTACAATGAGCAGTTCTTC. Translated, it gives CSVPTGGGYNEQFF.

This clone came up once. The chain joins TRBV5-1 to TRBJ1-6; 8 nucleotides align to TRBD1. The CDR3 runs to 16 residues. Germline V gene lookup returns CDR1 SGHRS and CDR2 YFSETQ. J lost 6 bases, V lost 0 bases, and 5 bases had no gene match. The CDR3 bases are TGCGCCAGCAGCTTGGGACAGGGGCCAGCTAATTCACCCCTCCACTTT. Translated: CASSLGQGPANSPLHF.

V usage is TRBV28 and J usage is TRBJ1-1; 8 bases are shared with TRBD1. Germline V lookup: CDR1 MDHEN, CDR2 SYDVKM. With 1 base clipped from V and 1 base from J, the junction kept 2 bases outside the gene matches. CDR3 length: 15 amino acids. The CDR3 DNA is TGTGCCAGCAGTTTATTCGACAGGGGGAACACTGAAGCTTTCTTT. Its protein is CASSLFDRGNTEAFF.

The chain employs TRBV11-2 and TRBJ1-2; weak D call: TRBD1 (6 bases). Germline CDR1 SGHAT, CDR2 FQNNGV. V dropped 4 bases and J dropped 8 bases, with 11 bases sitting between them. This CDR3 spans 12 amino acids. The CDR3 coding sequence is TGTGCCAGCAGCTCCACAGGGAGAGGCTACACCTTC. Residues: CASSSTGRGYTF. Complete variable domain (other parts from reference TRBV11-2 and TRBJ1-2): EAGVAQSPRYKIIEKRQSVAFWCNPISGHATLYWYQQILGQGPKLLIQFQNNGVVDDSQLPKDRFSAERLKGVDSTLKIQPAKLEDSAVYLCASSSTGRGYTFGSGTRLTVV.

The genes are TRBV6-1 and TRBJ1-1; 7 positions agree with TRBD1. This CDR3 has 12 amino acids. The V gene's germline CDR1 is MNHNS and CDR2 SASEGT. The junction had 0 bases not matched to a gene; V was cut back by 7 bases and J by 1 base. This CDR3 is CASNRGNTEAFF. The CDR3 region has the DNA TGTGCCAGCAACAGGGGGAACACTGAAGCTTTCTTT.

The CDR3 nucleotides are TGTGCCAGCAGCTCCACCTTACCAGGGGGTCAGGGCTACACCTTC. It codes for CASSSTLPGGQGYTF. The chain couples TRBV7-2 to TRBJ1-2; 7 bases line up with TRBD1. Germline lookup yields CDR1 SGHTA and CDR2 FQGNSA. The CDR3 consists of 15 residues. The V segment lost 4 bases and the J segment 8 bases; nucleotides outside the gene matches: 13.

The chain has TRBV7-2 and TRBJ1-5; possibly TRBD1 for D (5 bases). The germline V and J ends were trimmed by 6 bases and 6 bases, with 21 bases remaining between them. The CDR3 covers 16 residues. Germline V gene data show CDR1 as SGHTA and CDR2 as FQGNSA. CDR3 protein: CASRLLGGNPGQPQHF. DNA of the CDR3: TGTGCCAGCAGGCTCCTCGGGGGAAACCCAGGTCAGCCCCAGCATTTT.

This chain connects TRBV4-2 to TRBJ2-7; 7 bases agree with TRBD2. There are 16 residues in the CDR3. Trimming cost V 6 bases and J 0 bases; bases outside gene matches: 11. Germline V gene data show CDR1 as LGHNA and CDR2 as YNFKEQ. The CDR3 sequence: CASSDVSGSRSYEQYF. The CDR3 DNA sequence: TGTGCCAGCAGTGACGTTAGCGGGTCGCGCTCCTACGAGCAGTACTTC.

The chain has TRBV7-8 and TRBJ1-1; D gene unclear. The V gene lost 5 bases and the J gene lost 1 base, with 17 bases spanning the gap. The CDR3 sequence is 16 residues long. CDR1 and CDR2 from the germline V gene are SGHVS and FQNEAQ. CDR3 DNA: TGTGCCAGCAGCCGACCCTTTGGAGGCCCGAACACTGAAGCTTTCTTT. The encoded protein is CASSRPFGGPNTEAFF. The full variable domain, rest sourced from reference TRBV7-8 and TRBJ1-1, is GAGVSQSPRYKVAKRGQDVALRCDPISGHVSLFWYQQALGQGPEFLTYFQNEAQLDKSGLPSDRFFAERPEGSVSTLKIQRTQQEDSAVYLCASSRPFGGPNTEAFFGQGTRLTVV.